The next 21 T cell receptor beta chains were all read from a single sample in a study of early T cells in non-severe SARS-CoV-2 infection. Each CDR3 protein gets one entry after TCRdb re-called the 5' RACE reads with MiXCR. Here the sample spans fewer than 100,000 distinct CDR3 sequences, 13% being singletons. The sequencing input was whole blood. Receptors originate from an adult who was a healthcare worker with PCR-confirmed SARS-CoV-2 infection or an uninfected control (not recorded which).

This clonotype occurred many times. The V gene is TRBV27, the J gene TRBJ2-7; 10 positions agree with TRBD2. The length of the CDR3 is 13 residues. Losses at the gene ends were 7 bases for V and 6 bases for J; bases not matched to a gene: 6. Looked up from germline, CDR1 is MNHEY and CDR2 is SMNVEV (reference sequence). CDR3 amino acids: CASTSRTSGEQYF. The CDR3 DNA is TGTGCCAGCACTTCCAGGACTAGCGGCGAGCAGTACTTC.

The sample holds a few counts of this clonotype. The chain employs TRBV6-5 and TRBJ1-4; D possibly corresponds to TRBD1 (6 bases). Deletions cut 10 bases from V and 3 bases from J, with 15 bases between. This CDR3 comprises 14 residues. Germline lookup yields CDR1 MNHEY and CDR2 SVGAGI. As DNA, the CDR3 is TGTGCCACTAGACCAGGGGCCCCTAATGAAAAACTGTTTTTT. Encoded protein: CATRPGAPNEKLFF.

The V and J genes are TRBV28 and TRBJ2-3; D is uncertain. Trimming left V 0 bases short and J 2 bases short, with 6 bases between. There are 14 residues in the CDR3. The germline CDR1 and CDR2 sequences are MDHEN and SYDVKM. The CDR3 DNA sequence: TGTGCCAGCAGTTTATGGCTTTCCACAGATACGCAGTATTTT. Amino acids: CASSLWLSTDTQYF. The full variable domain, rest sourced from reference TRBV28 and TRBJ2-3, is DVKVTQSSRYLVKRTGEKVFLECVQDMDHENMFWYRQDPGLGLRLIYFSYDVKMKEKGDIPEGYSVSREKKERFSLILESASTNQTSMYLCASSLWLSTDTQYFGPGTRLTVL.

The J gene is TRBJ2-7, the V gene TRBV11-2; 8 nucleotides align to TRBD1. This CDR3 is built from 16 residues. In germline, CDR1 is SGHAT, CDR2 FQNNGV. Losses at the gene ends were 0 bases for V and 1 base for J; bases not matched to a gene: 5. The CDR3 spells CASSLDAGQGSYEQYF. The CDR3 nucleotides are TGTGCCAGCAGCTTAGACGCCGGACAGGGATCCTACGAGCAGTACTTC.

This clonotype occurred a few times. CDR3 bases: TGCAGTGCTCCCGACAGGGCTGGAGGTCGGTACAATGAGCAGTTCTTC. This translates into CSAPDRAGGRYNEQFF. The chain combines TRBV20-1 with TRBJ2-1, with 7 bases lining up with TRBD1. V shed 5 bases and J 4 bases; nucleotides not matched to a gene: 14. The germline V gene has CDR1 DFQATT and CDR2 SNEGSKA (reference sequence). The CDR3 spans 16 residues.

The rearrangement links TRBV20-1 to TRBJ1-2; tentatively, D is TRBD1 (5 bases). The V gene lost 6 bases and the J gene lost 3 bases, with 17 bases spanning the gap. This CDR3 spans 14 amino acids. Germline V gene sequence: CDR1 DFQATT, CDR2 SNEGSKA (reference sequence). CDR3: CSATGRIRDYGYTF. As DNA, the CDR3 is TGCAGTGCCACCGGACGGATCAGGGACTATGGCTACACCTTC.

The J gene is TRBJ2-1, the V gene TRBV20-1; TRBD1 is a possible D gene (6 bases). Germline loops: CDR1 DFQATT, CDR2 SNEGSKA (reference sequence). This CDR3 has 12 amino acids. V lost 5 bases and J lost 4, with 9 bases in between. This CDR3 is CSAGGPYNEQFF. The DNA of the CDR3 is TGCAGTGCTGGGGGCCCTTACAATGAGCAGTTCTTC.

This clonotype has a handful of counts. The chain uses TRBV11-2 and TRBJ2-2, with D possibly being TRBD1 (5 bases). Germline V gene data show CDR1 as SGHAT and CDR2 as FQNNGV. The CDR3 totals 15 residues. V lost 5 bases and J 1 base, leaving 11 bases between the germline ends. CDR3 protein: CASSRTTGNTGELFF. CDR3 bases: TGTGCCAGCAGCCGAACCACAGGGAACACCGGGGAGCTGTTTTTT.

This clonotype showed up just a few times. The J gene is TRBJ2-2, the V gene TRBV20-1; 8 bases align to TRBD2. Per germline, CDR1 DFQATT and CDR2 SNEGSKA (reference sequence). Germline trimming cut 1 base from V and 2 bases from J; bases unmatched to any gene: 6. This CDR3 has 16 amino acids. The CDR3 region is CSARGWAGGNTGELFF. In DNA, the CDR3 is TGCAGTGCTAGAGGCTGGGCGGGGGGCAACACCGGGGAGCTGTTTTTT.

This clonotype turned up a few times. The chain carries TRBV27 and TRBJ2-7; D might be TRBD1 (6 bases). CDR1 MNHEY and CDR2 SMNVEV come from the germline V gene (reference sequence). The CDR3 runs to 17 residues. Deletions cut 6 bases from V and 1 base from J, with 22 bases between. The CDR3 DNA is TGTGCCAGCAGCCCATTCCGGCCGACAGGACCATCCTACGAGCAGTACTTC. Protein: CASSPFRPTGPSYEQYF.

In its sample, this clonotype was seen many times. The chain carries TRBV12-3 or TRBV12-4 and TRBJ2-3; the D gene is possibly TRBD2 (5 bases). CDR3 length: 13 residues. V lost 9 bases to trimming and J lost 3 bases, with 13 bases between them. The CDR3 DNA reads TGTGCCAGTTTCCGGGAAACGACAGATACGCAGTATTTT. Encoded protein: CASFRETTDTQYF.

This clonotype came up a few times. The V gene is TRBV7-2, the J gene TRBJ1-6; TRBD1 matches at 7 bases. CDR1 is SGHTA and CDR2 is FQGNSA in the germline V gene. The CDR3 runs to 17 residues. J lost 3 bases, V lost 6 bases, and 11 bases had no gene match. The CDR3 is CASSYQTGPHYNSPLHF. The CDR3 DNA is TGTGCCAGCAGTTACCAGACAGGGCCCCACTATAATTCACCCCTCCACTTT.

In its sample, this clonotype was seen a few times. The chain uses TRBV12-3 or TRBV12-4 and TRBJ2-1; D might be TRBD1 (6 bases). Deletions cut 1 base from V and 8 bases from J, with 18 bases between. This CDR3 is 16 amino acids long. The CDR3 DNA reads TGTGCCAGCAGTTTAGAGAGGGGGTTCTCCGGCGATGAGCAGTTCTTC. This sequence encodes CASSLERGFSGDEQFF.

There are many counts of this clonotype. The chain joins TRBV7-2 to TRBJ1-1; no clear D gene. The V and J ends lost 2 bases and 3 bases respectively, with 10 bases between them. CDR1 is SGHTA and CDR2 is FQGNSA in the germline V gene. The CDR3 is made up of 14 amino acids. CDR3 coding DNA: TGTGCCAGCAGCTTAAAGGCTACTGACACTGAAGCTTTCTTT. It is translated as CASSLKATDTEAFF.

This clonotype has a handful of counts. The rearrangement joins TRBV5-1 to TRBJ2-3; TRBD2 aligns across 7 bases. This CDR3 has 18 residues. V was clipped by 0 bases and J by 3 bases; unmatched bases: 13. The V gene's germline CDR1 is SGHRS and CDR2 YFSETQ. The DNA of the CDR3 is TGCGCCAGCAGCTTGGGGTCGACTAGCAGAGGAAGGACAGATACGCAGTATTTT. Protein: CASSLGSTSRGRTDTQYF.

This clonotype was recorded a few times. The rearrangement uses TRBV3-1 and TRBJ2-1, with D hard to call. V was pared by 3 bases and J by 10 bases, with 16 bases between. The CDR3 contains 14 residues. The germline V gene encodes CDR1 LGHDT and CDR2 YNNKEL (reference sequence). In DNA, the CDR3 is TGTGCCAGCAGCCAGGGCTCCGGCGTCAACGAGCAGTTCTTC. It codes for CASSQGSGVNEQFF.

This clonotype was observed a handful of times. This chain uses TRBV29-1 with TRBJ2-1; no clear D. The V gene lost 3 bases and the J gene lost 6 bases, with 15 bases spanning the gap. Germline V gene sequence: CDR1 SQVTM, CDR2 ANQGSEA. The CDR3 sequence is 14 residues long. The CDR3: CSVDTPWAPNEQFF. The CDR3 DNA reads as TGCAGCGTTGACACTCCCTGGGCTCCCAATGAGCAGTTCTTC.

This clonotype was observed many times. This chain connects TRBV28 to TRBJ2-1; 8 positions match TRBD1. The CDR3 covers 13 residues. V shed 1 base, J shed 12 bases, and the junction held 5 bases outside the gene matches. Germline CDR1 and CDR2: MDHEN and SYDVKM. The DNA for the CDR3 is TGTGCCAGCAGTTTATTCGACAGGGGAAGGCAGTTCTTC. This sequence encodes CASSLFDRGRQFF.

This clonotype was detected many times. This rearrangement joins TRBV3-1 to TRBJ1-3, with D possibly being TRBD1 (5 bases). The CDR3 sequence is 14 residues long. The germline CDR1 and CDR2 sequences are LGHDT and YNNKEL (reference sequence). Trimming cost V 7 bases and J 3 bases, with 13 bases left between them. For the CDR3, the DNA is TGTGCCAGCACTGGCAGGGCAAATGGAAACACCATATATTTT. It specifies CASTGRANGNTIYF.

This clonotype was seen many times. The chain has TRBV7-8 and TRBJ2-3; 9 bases fit TRBD2. Per the germline V gene, CDR1 is SGHVS and CDR2 is FQNEAQ. This CDR3 has 16 residues. The trim removed 0 bases at V and 3 bases at J, leaving 4 bases unmatched. The CDR3: CASSLALAGGTDTQYF. The CDR3 region has the DNA TGTGCCAGCAGCTTAGCGCTGGCGGGGGGGACAGATACGCAGTATTTT. The whole variable domain, filled in from reference TRBV7-8 and TRBJ2-3, reads GAGVSQSPRYKVAKRGQDVALRCDPISGHVSLFWYQQALGQGPEFLTYFQNEAQLDKSGLPSDRFFAERPEGSVSTLKIQRTQQEDSAVYLCASSLALAGGTDTQYFGPGTRLTVL.

This clonotype was observed a few times. The chain is built from TRBV27 and TRBJ2-2; either TRBD1 or TRBD2 may fit D (5 bases each). Germline-derived CDR1 and CDR2 are MNHEY and SMNVEV (reference sequence). The ends were cut back, 5 bases at V and 12 bases at J, with 19 bases in the middle. The CDR3 spans 14 residues. The CDR3 region is CASSRYRDLTKLFF. CDR3 bases: TGTGCCAGCAGTCGCTACCGGGACCTCACTAAGCTGTTTTTT.